The 15 T cell receptor beta chains reported below all come from one sample, sequenced in a study of early T cells in non-severe SARS-CoV-2 infection (dated by TCRdb to about 2021). The library was made by 5' RACE. The data were produced on a NextSeq 500. TCRdb reran the public reads through fastp at Q25 and MiXCR, keeping productive beta chains. Each entry is one CDR3 protein sequence, shown with its most common DNA and genes. The table for this sample lists about 83,000 distinct CDR3 sequences; less than 11% of them were counted only once. 7% to 9% of the sample is held by the ten biggest clonotypes. The sequenced sample was whole blood, obtained at baseline. Receptors originate from an adult who was a healthcare worker with PCR-confirmed SARS-CoV-2 infection or an uninfected control (not recorded which).

This clonotype has more than one count but fewer than ten. The chain combines TRBV7-2 with TRBJ2-5; no definite D call. The CDR3 loop spans 12 amino acids. Trimming pared 5 bases from V and 5 bases from J, leaving 9 bases between. Germline CDR1 SGHTA, CDR2 FQGNSA. As DNA, the CDR3 is TGTGCCAGCAGCATACTTATGGAGACCCAGTACTTC. Translated: CASSILMETQYF.

At least ten counts were recorded for this clonotype. The rearrangement joins TRBV1 to TRBJ2-3; TRBD2 was called by the table and not checked on the DNA. TRBV1 is a known pseudogene. CDR3 length: 15 residues. In nucleotides, the CDR3 is TGCACCAGCAGCCAAGAAGAAGAGGGATTAGATACGCAGTATTTT. Amino acid sequence: CTSSQEEEGLDTQYF.

The sample holds a few counts of this clonotype. The chain has TRBV5-1 and TRBJ2-1; unclear D gene. The germline V gene encodes CDR1 SGHRS and CDR2 YFSETQ. This CDR3 has 12 amino acids. V was pared by 4 bases and J by 8 bases, with 10 bases between. CDR3 loop: CASSITRHEQFF. CDR3 nucleotide sequence: TGCGCCAGCAGCATCACGCGCCATGAGCAGTTCTTC.

The chain combines TRBV27 with TRBJ2-3; D is uncertain. The CDR3 loop spans 14 amino acids. The V end was cut by 2 bases, the J end by 1 base, with 7 bases between. Germline-derived CDR1 and CDR2 are MNHEY and SMNVEV (reference sequence). The CDR3 coding sequence is TGTGCCAGCAGTTTAAAGGGTGGCACAGATACGCAGTATTTT. Protein product: CASSLKGGTDTQYF.

This clonotype showed up many times. The rearrangement uses TRBV20-1 and TRBJ1-4; D is undetermined. The ends were cut back, 0 bases at V and 8 bases at J, with 10 bases in the middle. Germline assignment: CDR1 DFQATT and CDR2 SNEGSKA (reference sequence). CDR3 length: 13 amino acids. The CDR3 nucleotides read TGCAGTGCTAGAGAGAGATTAGGGGAAAAACTGTTTTTT. This sequence encodes CSARERLGEKLFF.

CDR3 region: CASSVYRTGQAETQYF. DNA of the CDR3: TGTGCCAGCAGCGTTTATAGGACAGGACAGGCAGAGACCCAGTACTTC. The V and J genes are TRBV7-8 and TRBJ2-5, with TRBD1 matching over 7 bases. Trimming removed 5 bases from V and 4 bases from J; junction bases left unmatched: 13. This CDR3 comprises 16 residues. Germline loops: CDR1 SGHVS, CDR2 FQNEAQ. Supplemented by reference TRBV7-8 and TRBJ2-5, the full variable domain reads GAGVSQSPRYKVAKRGQDVALRCDPISGHVSLFWYQQALGQGPEFLTYFQNEAQLDKSGLPSDRFFAERPEGSVSTLKIQRTQQEDSAVYLCASSVYRTGQAETQYFGPGTRLLVL.

The chain has TRBV20-1 and TRBJ2-3; D remains ambiguous. The germline V gene has CDR1 DFQATT and CDR2 SNEGSKA (reference sequence). The ends were cut back, 0 bases at V and 4 bases at J, with 5 bases in the middle. The CDR3 runs 12 residues. CDR3 region: CSARDPSDTQYF. The CDR3 region has the DNA TGCAGTGCTAGAGATCCATCAGATACGCAGTATTTT.

This clonotype was seen a few times. The chain links TRBV10-2 to TRBJ2-1; possibly TRBD1 for D (5 bases). The CDR3 spans 13 residues. Germline values: CDR1 WSHSY, CDR2 SAAADI. V dropped 6 bases and J dropped 9 bases, with 15 bases sitting between them. The CDR3 bases are TGCGCCAGCAGAGTAACAGGTTTCGGTGAGCAGTTCTTC. Its translation is CASRVTGFGEQFF.

The table lists this clonotype with a few counts. V gene TRBV20-1 combines with J gene TRBJ2-1; 10 bases are a match to TRBD2. The trim removed 0 bases at V and 6 bases at J, leaving 8 bases unmatched. This CDR3 has 16 amino acids. CDR1 and CDR2 from the germline V gene are DFQATT and SNEGSKA (reference sequence). CDR3 sequence reads: CSARDPLAGVFNEQFF. The CDR3 region has the DNA TGCAGTGCTAGAGATCCGCTAGCGGGAGTTTTCAATGAGCAGTTCTTC.

This clonotype has only a few counts. The CDR3 reads CASGQALQGASMNTEAFF. CDR3 sequence (DNA): TGTGCCAGCGGTCAAGCCCTTCAGGGGGCTTCCATGAACACTGAAGCTTTCTTT. The rearrangement uses TRBV27 and TRBJ1-1; 8 bases are a match to TRBD1. CDR3 size: 18 residues. Trimming removed 8 bases from V and 0 bases from J; junction bases left unmatched: 17. Germline V lookup: CDR1 MNHEY, CDR2 SMNVEV (reference sequence).

This clonotype is large. The chain joins TRBV7-9 to TRBJ2-3; perhaps TRBD2 as D (5 bases). Germline V CDR1 and CDR2: SEHNR, FQNEAQ (reference sequence). The CDR3 runs 16 residues. Trimming took 4 bases from V and 5 from J, leaving 19 bases between them. CDR3 sequence reads: CASSSWTVSREDTQYF. The DNA of the CDR3 is TGTGCCAGCAGCTCTTGGACTGTTTCAAGAGAAGATACGCAGTATTTT.

This clonotype has ten or more counts. The J gene is TRBJ2-1, the V gene TRBV7-9; 12 bases line up with TRBD2. The germline V gene encodes CDR1 SEHNR and CDR2 FQNEAQ (reference sequence). The junction had 5 bases not matched to a gene; V was cut back by 2 bases and J by 0 bases. The length of the CDR3 is 18 residues. The CDR3 loop reads CASSLTSGRPSSYNEQFF. For the CDR3, the DNA is TGTGCCAGCAGCTTAACTAGCGGGAGGCCTAGCTCCTACAATGAGCAGTTCTTC. Full variable domain (remainder filled in from reference TRBV7-9 and TRBJ2-1): DTGVSQNPRHKITKRGQNVTFRCDPISEHNRLYWYRQTLGQGPEFLTYFQNEAQLEKSRLLSDRFSAERPKGSFSTLEIQRTEQGDSAMYLCASSLTSGRPSSYNEQFFGPGTRLTVL.

The chain is built from TRBV5-5 and TRBJ2-1; 9 positions agree with TRBD1. J was trimmed by 7 bases and V by 4 bases; bases with no gene match: 18. This CDR3 is 18 amino acids long. CDR1 SGHKS and CDR2 YYEKEE come from the germline V gene (reference sequence). In nucleotides, the CDR3 is TGTGCCAGCAGCCCCGAGCCCCCAGGACAGGGGAGATTTAATGAGCAGTTCTTC. Translated: CASSPEPPGQGRFNEQFF.

The V gene is TRBV28, the J gene TRBJ2-2; 9 nucleotides match TRBD1. The CDR3 consists of 14 residues. Looked up from germline, CDR1 is MDHEN and CDR2 is SYDVKM. V lost 8 bases, J lost 3 bases, and 4 bases stayed unmatched. In DNA form, the CDR3 reads TGTGCCAGCGGAGACAGGGGGTACACCGGGGAGCTGTTTTTT. Protein product: CASGDRGYTGELFF.

This clonotype was seen a handful of times. The chain uses TRBV7-2 and TRBJ2-3, with D perhaps assigned TRBD1 or TRBD2 (6 bases each). This CDR3 is built from 15 residues. Germline V gene lookup returns CDR1 SGHTA and CDR2 FQGNSA. The V gene lost 7 bases and the J gene lost 0 bases, with 14 bases spanning the gap. The CDR3, as DNA: TGTGCCAGCACCCGAGGAGGGGGGAGCACAGATACGCAGTATTTT. This sequence encodes CASTRGGGSTDTQYF. Combining the CDR3 with reference TRBV7-2 and TRBJ2-3 gives the whole variable domain GAGVSQSPSNKVTEKGKDVELRCDPISGHTALYWYRQSLGQGLEFLIYFQGNSAPDKSGLPSDRFSAERTGGSVSTLTIQRTQQEDSAVYLCASTRGGGSTDTQYFGPGTRLTVL.